This T cell receptor (beta chain) was observed in a study of technical replicates of blood from several donors. The CDR3 length is 14 residues. V was pared by 4 bases and J by 0 bases, with 8 bases between. Germline CDR1 reads SGHAT; CDR2 reads FQNNGV. This clone has just a few counts. Some clones are missing from TCRdb's copy, which holds only in-frame ones; the method was immunoSEQ multiplex PCR. Of approximately 58,000 clones listed, 80% to 90% were seen once; the top ten hold 5% to 6%. The receptor's source is a human donor in good health. Some clones in this sample may be carry-over from other donors' samples. This chain joins TRBV11-2 and TRBJ2-3; no reliable D call. The sequenced material came from PBMCs. The CDR3 DNA is TGTGCCAGCAGCTCATTCGGGAGCACAGATACGCAGTATTTT. Translated, it gives CASSSFGSTDTQYF.